A single sample gave rise to the 24 T cell receptor beta chains below, sequenced in a study of graft-versus-host responses after intestinal transplantation. The method was immunoSEQ multiplex PCR; TCRdb's version includes in-frame clones alone and lacks a portion of them. The sample contains roughly 8,100 clones, about 31% of which appear only once. The sample consisted of alloreactive CD4+ T cells from a mixed lymphocyte reaction culture, taken before intestinal transplant. Subset specified: CFSE-low proliferating T cells sorted from approximately 6-day pre-transplant mixed lymphocyte reaction (GvH or HvG direction). Every receptor here comes from a human patient who received an intestinal transplant.

V usage is TRBV18 and J usage is TRBJ2-3, with D unresolved. V dropped 8 bases and J dropped 6 bases, with 6 bases sitting between them. Germline V gene lookup returns CDR1 KGHSH and CDR2 LQKENI. The CDR3 spans 10 residues. DNA of the CDR3: TGTGCCAGCGGCAGGGATACGCAGTATTTT. Protein: CASGRDTQYF.

The chain recombines TRBV27 with TRBJ1-2, with a tentative D call TRBD1 (6 bases). The germline gives CDR1 MNHEY, CDR2 SMNVEV (reference sequence). The CDR3 length is 15 residues. Trimming cost V 2 bases and J 0 bases, with 10 bases left between them. CDR3 sequence reads: CASSLRWTANYGYTF. CDR3 nucleotide sequence: TGTGCCAGCAGTTTAAGGTGGACAGCTAACTATGGCTACACCTTC.

The genes are TRBV6-1 and TRBJ1-1, with D tentatively TRBD1 (6 bases). Trimming took 5 bases from V and 0 from J, leaving 13 bases between them. Per germline, CDR1 MNHNS and CDR2 SASEGT. The CDR3 extends over 15 amino acids. CDR3 sequence reads: CASSWGGPMNTEAFF. Written as DNA, the CDR3 is TGTGCCAGCAGTTGGGGGGGGCCGATGAACACTGAAGCTTTCTTT.

This sequence joins TRBV5-1 and TRBJ1-1; 8 nucleotides agree with TRBD1. The CDR3 has 15 residues. J lost 0 bases, V lost 4 bases, and 5 bases had no gene match. Germline V gene sequence: CDR1 SGHRS, CDR2 YFSETQ. CDR3 protein: CASSKGGQVNTEAFF. The CDR3 coding sequence is TGCGCCAGCAGCAAAGGGGGACAGGTGAACACTGAAGCTTTCTTT.

V usage is TRBV6-6 and J usage is TRBJ2-1, with 7 bases fitting TRBD2. CDR3 length: 12 residues. Germline trimming cut 6 bases from V and 7 bases from J; bases unmatched to any gene: 3. Germline CDR1 MNHNY, CDR2 SVGAGI (reference sequence). CDR3 bases: TGTGCCAGCAGCCGGACTAGTAATGAGCAGTTCTTC. Amino acid sequence: CASSRTSNEQFF.

CDR3 in amino acids: CASSKKGVSGYGYTF. As DNA, the CDR3 is TGTGCCAGCAGTAAAAAAGGGGTTTCGGGCTATGGCTACACCTTC. This rearrangement joins TRBV6-1 to TRBJ1-2; weak D call: TRBD1 (5 bases). This CDR3 comprises 15 residues. Germline lookup yields CDR1 MNHNS and CDR2 SASEGT. Trimming stripped 5 bases from V and 4 bases from J, with 17 bases between.

The chain couples TRBV7-8 to TRBJ1-2; D not resolved. Germline CDR1 and CDR2: SGHVS and FQNEAQ. This CDR3 comprises 12 residues. The ends were cut back, 5 bases at V and 7 bases at J, with 11 bases in the middle. DNA for the CDR3: TGTGCCAGCAGCCCGCCGGTACCTGGCTACACCTTC. It yields the protein CASSPPVPGYTF.

This clone was picked up one time. The chain carries TRBV6-1 and TRBJ2-7; 11 bases agree with TRBD2. The V and J ends lost 6 bases and 4 bases, in that order; junction bases with no gene match: 5. CDR1 and CDR2 (germline): MNHNS, SASEGT. The CDR3 extends over 14 amino acids. This chain's CDR3 is CASRWTSGPYEQYF. The CDR3 bases are TGTGCCAGCAGGTGGACTAGCGGGCCATACGAGCAGTACTTC.

The chain employs TRBV28 and TRBJ2-7, with TRBD2 as a possible D gene (7 bases). Germline CDR1 and CDR2: MDHEN and SYDVKM. The CDR3 contains 13 residues. The V and J ends lost 5 bases and 2 bases respectively, with 10 bases between them. The CDR3 DNA sequence: TGTGCCAGCAGTGCGGGGGCGGCCTACGAGCAGTACTTC. Translated, it gives CASSAGAAYEQYF. Using reference TRBV28 and TRBJ2-7 for the parts outside the CDR3, the full variable domain is DVKVTQSSRYLVKRTGEKVFLECVQDMDHENMFWYRQDPGLGLRLIYFSYDVKMKEKGDIPEGYSVSREKKERFSLILESASTNQTSMYLCASSAGAAYEQYFGPGTRLTVT.

The chain carries TRBV11-2 and TRBJ1-2, with 9 bases matching TRBD1. CDR3 length equals 14 residues. The germline V gene encodes CDR1 SGHAT and CDR2 FQNNGV. V was clipped by 5 bases and J by 5 bases; unmatched bases: 6. The CDR3 protein is CASSPTGGLYGYTF. The CDR3 region has the DNA TGTGCCAGCAGCCCGACAGGGGGTCTGTATGGCTACACCTTC.

This clone was observed a few times. This chain joins TRBV28 and TRBJ2-1; D ambiguous. The germline V gene has CDR1 MDHEN and CDR2 SYDVKM. The CDR3 totals 13 residues. V lost 2 bases to trimming and J lost 14 bases, with 16 bases between them. CDR3 nucleotide sequence: TGTGCCAGCAGTTTAGGTATTACGGGTAGTGAGTTCTTC. Encoded protein: CASSLGITGSEFF.

The chain is built from TRBV18 and TRBJ2-2; 8 bases map to TRBD2. V lost 3 bases and J lost 4; bases outside the gene matches: 4. CDR3 length equals 15 residues. Germline CDR1 is KGHSH and CDR2 is LQKENI. The CDR3: CASSPAGGITGELFF. The DNA of the CDR3 is TGTGCCAGCTCACCGGCGGGGGGCATCACCGGGGAGCTGTTTTTT.

There are a few counts of this clone. The CDR3 coding sequence is TGTGCCAGCAGCTTATGGGGGACAGCTTTCTACGAGCAGTACTTC. Translating gives CASSLWGTAFYEQYF. The chain joins TRBV11-2 to TRBJ2-7; 7 bases match TRBD1. From germline, CDR1 is SGHAT and CDR2 FQNNGV. V lost 2 bases to trimming and J lost 3 bases; unmatched junction nucleotides: 7. The CDR3 runs 15 residues. Drawing the rest from reference TRBV11-2 and TRBJ2-7, the complete variable domain is EAGVAQSPRYKIIEKRQSVAFWCNPISGHATLYWYQQILGQGPKLLIQFQNNGVVDDSQLPKDRFSAERLKGVDSTLKIQPAKLEDSAVYLCASSLWGTAFYEQYFGPGTRLTVT.

This clone was detected only a few times. The chain is built from TRBV28 and TRBJ2-3, with D tentatively TRBD1 (6 bases). Trimming took off 4 bases at V and 0 bases at J, with 11 bases between the two ends. In germline, CDR1 is MDHEN, CDR2 SYDVKM. The CDR3 covers 15 residues. CDR3 loop: CASSSQGPSTDTQYF. The CDR3 DNA is TGTGCCAGCAGTTCACAGGGCCCTAGCACAGATACGCAGTATTTT.

This clone is judged medium-sized (0.01 to 0.1%). The rearrangement links TRBV30 to TRBJ1-4, with 8 bases aligning to TRBD1. J gave up 2 bases and V 2 bases, and 1 base lay outside the gene matches. This CDR3 has 14 residues. Germline CDR1 GTSNPN, CDR2 SVGIG (reference sequence). The CDR3 DNA sequence: TGTGCCTGGAGTTGGGACAGGACTAATGAAAAACTGTTTTTT. Protein product: CAWSWDRTNEKLFF.

This chain uses TRBV5-4 with TRBJ2-1; 10 nucleotides agree with TRBD2. The J segment lost 3 bases and the V segment lost 3 bases, leaving 3 bases of the junction unmatched. The germline V gene has CDR1 SGHNT and CDR2 YYREEE (reference sequence). This CDR3 region has 15 residues. CDR3 sequence reads: CASSSTSGYYNEQFF. As DNA, the CDR3 is TGTGCCAGCAGCTCGACTAGCGGGTACTACAATGAGCAGTTCTTC.

This clone has a single count. The chain recombines TRBV19 with TRBJ1-5, with D perhaps matching TRBD1 (5 bases). Trimming left V 0 bases short and J 6 bases short, with 6 bases between. The V gene's germline CDR1 is LNHDA and CDR2 SQIVND (reference sequence). The CDR3 runs 13 residues. In DNA form, the CDR3 reads TGTGCCAGTAGTATAGACAGGGTTCAGCCCCAGCATTTT. Translated, it gives CASSIDRVQPQHF.

Judged by abundance, this clone is medium-sized. The rearrangement uses TRBV18 and TRBJ1-5, with TRBD1 matching 8 bases. The germline CDR1 and CDR2 sequences are KGHSH and LQKENI. Trimming took 4 bases from V and 2 from J; bases not matched to a gene: 7. The CDR3 length is 16 residues. The CDR3 loop reads CASSLLPGQGNQPQHF. In DNA, the CDR3 is TGTGCCAGCTCACTCCTACCGGGACAGGGCAATCAGCCCCAGCATTTT.

J is TRBJ2-1 and V is TRBV7-2; 10 bases map to TRBD2. CDR1 SGHTA and CDR2 FQGNSA come from the germline V gene. V was clipped by 3 bases and J by 10 bases; unmatched bases: 9. The CDR3 is 15 amino acids. The CDR3 DNA reads TGTGCCAGCAGCTTGGGGTGGGTAGCGGGGGGAGAGCAGTTCTTC. Amino acids: CASSLGWVAGGEQFF. The variable domain in full, completed from reference TRBV7-2 and TRBJ2-1, reads GAGVSQSPSNKVTEKGKDVELRCDPISGHTALYWYRQSLGQGLEFLIYFQGNSAPDKSGLPSDRFSAERTGGSVSTLTIQRTQQEDSAVYLCASSLGWVAGGEQFFGPGTRLTVL.

In this sample, this clone turned up a few times. The rearrangement uses TRBV19 and TRBJ2-7; 7 bases are a match to TRBD1. Trimming at V came to 3 bases and at J to 1 base, leaving 3 bases not matched to a gene. The length of the CDR3 is 14 residues. The V gene's germline CDR1 is LNHDA and CDR2 SQIVND (reference sequence). CDR3 sequence: CASSIRTGSYEQYF. In DNA form, the CDR3 reads TGTGCCAGTAGTATCCGGACAGGTTCCTACGAGCAGTACTTC.

This clone has a handful of counts. This chain connects TRBV29-1 to TRBJ2-7; D not resolved. Germline-derived CDR1 and CDR2 are SQVTM and ANQGSEA. The V end was cut by 4 bases, the J end by 0 bases, with 13 bases between. The CDR3 runs 14 residues. CDR3 amino acids: CSVVWSRSSYEQYF. The CDR3 coding sequence is TGCAGCGTTGTCTGGTCCCGGAGCTCCTACGAGCAGTACTTC.

The chain is built from TRBV28 and TRBJ2-2, with D possibly being TRBD2 (6 bases). Trimming left V 5 bases short and J 6 bases short, with 7 bases between. Germline CDR1 and CDR2: MDHEN and SYDVKM. The CDR3 sequence is 12 residues long. CDR3 coding DNA: TGTGCCAGCAGTATAGCGGCCGGGGAGCTGTTTTTT. Amino acid sequence: CASSIAAGELFF.

This clone appeared a few times. The chain employs TRBV5-4 and TRBJ2-5, with D hard to call. The CDR3 length is 14 residues. With 1 base removed from V and 1 base from J, the gap between germline ends came to 8 bases. Germline V gene data show CDR1 as SGHNT and CDR2 as YYREEE (reference sequence). The CDR3 DNA reads as TGTGCCAGCAGCTTGTACGGTAGCCAAGAGACCCAGTACTTC. The encoded protein is CASSLYGSQETQYF.

By frequency in the sample, this clone is medium-sized. The V and J genes are TRBV7-2 and TRBJ1-1, with TRBD1 matching over 8 bases. The CDR3 is 15 residues long. V lost 3 bases to trimming and J lost 4 bases; unmatched junction nucleotides: 7. Germline V gives CDR1 SGHTA, CDR2 FQGNSA. CDR3 sequence (DNA): TGTGCCAGCAGCTTTCCCGAACAGGGGGGCACTGAAGCTTTCTTT. It translates to CASSFPEQGGTEAFF.